These T cell receptor beta chains were read from a single sample in a study of OX40 agonist ivuxolimab in advanced cancers. This table comes from immunoSEQ multiplex PCR, and its TCRdb copy is limited to in-frame clones, with some not included. The table has roughly 95,000 clones, 85% to 90% seen once. Sequenced material: CD4+ or CD8+ T cells sorted from blood, taken in a trial of the OX40 agonist ivuxolimab. Every receptor here comes from an adult with an advanced solid tumor such as melanoma, head and neck, liver or kidney cancer. Each CDR3 is given with its conserved first and last residue. Each record gives: V gene, D gene, J gene, clone size, CDR3 DNA, CDR3 protein. A D gene is named only where the DNA matches it firmly. Clone size, where shown, is once, few, many, or a class for clones that have expanded.

>TRBV18|NA|TRBJ1-2|NA
TGTGCCAGCTCACCAATGGGGGAGATTGGCTATGGCTACACCTTC
CASSPMGEIGYGYTF
>TRBV10-2|NA|TRBJ2-2|NA
TGCGCCAGCACCGACCACGGGACTTCTCGGACCGGGGAGCTGTTTTTT
CASTDHGTSRTGELFF
>TRBV4-1|TRBD2|TRBJ2-2|NA
TGCGCCAGCAGCCAAACTCCGGGACTAGCGGGAGGACGGGACACCGGGGAGCTGTTTTTT
CASSQTPGLAGGRDTGELFF
>TRBV16|NA|TRBJ1-2|NA
TGTGCCAGCAGCCAATCGACGGGGGGCTCTGGCTACACCTTC
CASSQSTGGSGYTF
>TRBV6-1|NA|TRBJ1-2|NA
TGTGCCAGCAGTGACAGGTACTATGGCTACACCTTC
CASSDRYYGYTF
>TRBV11-2|TRBD2|TRBJ2-7|NA
TGTGCCAGCAGCTTAGGGACTAGCGTGAATTCCTACGAGCAGTACTTC
CASSLGTSVNSYEQYF
>TRBV10-3|TRBD2|TRBJ2-7|NA
TGTGCCATCAGCGATACTAGCGGGGGGTACTACGAGCAGTACTTC
CAISDTSGGYYEQYF
>TRBV28|NA|TRBJ1-5|once
TGTGCCAGCAGTCGCGATAGCAATCAGCCCCAGCATTTT
CASSRDSNQPQHF
>TRBV14|NA|TRBJ1-1|few
TGTGCCAGCAGCCCGAGACTGGGGTTTTATGAGACTGAAGCTTTCTTT
CASSPRLGFYETEAFF
>TRBV29-1|NA|TRBJ2-7|NA
TGCAGCGTTGAAGATCAAGGTTGGGGACAAGACCTCTACGAGCAGTACTTC
CSVEDQGWGQDLYEQYF
>TRBV30|NA|TRBJ2-4|once
TGTGCCTGGAGTAGCCTAGGGTCGAACATTCAGTACTTC
CAWSSLGSNIQYF
>TRBV18|NA|TRBJ1-5|NA
TGTGCCAGCTCCCCAGGGGACAATCAGCCCCAGCATTTT
CASSPGDNQPQHF
>TRBV9|TRBD2|TRBJ2-5|NA
TGTGCCAGCAGTGGGGGTAGCGGGAGGGAGACCCAGTACTTC
CASSGGSGRETQYF
>TRBV18|NA|TRBJ2-1|NA
TGTGCCAGCTCACCAGGGGACCCCTACACTGAGCAGTTCTTC
CASSPGDPYTEQFF